The T cell receptor (beta chain) described here comes from a study of T cells in Graves' hyperthyroidism and ophthalmopathy. Findings of the study overall: Separation of ophthalmopathy from stable hyperthyroidism was achieved by a 13 V-J model.

RNA transcripts gave rise to amplified TCR beta CDR3 regions. The study used the HTBI primer set for a first-round RT-PCR of the TCR CDR3. TCRdb re-derived calls from the multiplex PCR reads in MiXCR, one entry per CDR3 protein. Counted here are around 100,000 distinct CDR3 sequences, over 45% occurring once; the ten biggest clones make up about a quarter. The V end was cut by 0 bases, the J end by 2 bases, with 8 bases between. Germline CDR1 and CDR2: PRHDT and FYEKMQ (reference sequence). CDR3 length: 14 amino acids. This clonotype has ten or more counts. Its antigen is currently unknown. Input material: blood. J is TRBJ2-7 and V is TRBV13; the D is unclear. The receptor comes from a man aged 35 to 55 with Graves' hyperthyroidism. CDR3 loop: CASSLGGQPYEQYF. Here the CDR3 DNA reads TGTGCCAGCAGCTTAGGCGGGCAACCCTACGAGCAGTACTTC. Complete variable domain (other parts from reference TRBV13 and TRBJ2-7): AAGVIQSPRHLIKEKRETATLKCYPIPRHDTVYWYQQGPGQDPQFLISFYEKMQSDKGSIPDRFSAQQFSDYHSELNMSSLELGDSALYFCASSLGGQPYEQYFGPGTRLTVT.